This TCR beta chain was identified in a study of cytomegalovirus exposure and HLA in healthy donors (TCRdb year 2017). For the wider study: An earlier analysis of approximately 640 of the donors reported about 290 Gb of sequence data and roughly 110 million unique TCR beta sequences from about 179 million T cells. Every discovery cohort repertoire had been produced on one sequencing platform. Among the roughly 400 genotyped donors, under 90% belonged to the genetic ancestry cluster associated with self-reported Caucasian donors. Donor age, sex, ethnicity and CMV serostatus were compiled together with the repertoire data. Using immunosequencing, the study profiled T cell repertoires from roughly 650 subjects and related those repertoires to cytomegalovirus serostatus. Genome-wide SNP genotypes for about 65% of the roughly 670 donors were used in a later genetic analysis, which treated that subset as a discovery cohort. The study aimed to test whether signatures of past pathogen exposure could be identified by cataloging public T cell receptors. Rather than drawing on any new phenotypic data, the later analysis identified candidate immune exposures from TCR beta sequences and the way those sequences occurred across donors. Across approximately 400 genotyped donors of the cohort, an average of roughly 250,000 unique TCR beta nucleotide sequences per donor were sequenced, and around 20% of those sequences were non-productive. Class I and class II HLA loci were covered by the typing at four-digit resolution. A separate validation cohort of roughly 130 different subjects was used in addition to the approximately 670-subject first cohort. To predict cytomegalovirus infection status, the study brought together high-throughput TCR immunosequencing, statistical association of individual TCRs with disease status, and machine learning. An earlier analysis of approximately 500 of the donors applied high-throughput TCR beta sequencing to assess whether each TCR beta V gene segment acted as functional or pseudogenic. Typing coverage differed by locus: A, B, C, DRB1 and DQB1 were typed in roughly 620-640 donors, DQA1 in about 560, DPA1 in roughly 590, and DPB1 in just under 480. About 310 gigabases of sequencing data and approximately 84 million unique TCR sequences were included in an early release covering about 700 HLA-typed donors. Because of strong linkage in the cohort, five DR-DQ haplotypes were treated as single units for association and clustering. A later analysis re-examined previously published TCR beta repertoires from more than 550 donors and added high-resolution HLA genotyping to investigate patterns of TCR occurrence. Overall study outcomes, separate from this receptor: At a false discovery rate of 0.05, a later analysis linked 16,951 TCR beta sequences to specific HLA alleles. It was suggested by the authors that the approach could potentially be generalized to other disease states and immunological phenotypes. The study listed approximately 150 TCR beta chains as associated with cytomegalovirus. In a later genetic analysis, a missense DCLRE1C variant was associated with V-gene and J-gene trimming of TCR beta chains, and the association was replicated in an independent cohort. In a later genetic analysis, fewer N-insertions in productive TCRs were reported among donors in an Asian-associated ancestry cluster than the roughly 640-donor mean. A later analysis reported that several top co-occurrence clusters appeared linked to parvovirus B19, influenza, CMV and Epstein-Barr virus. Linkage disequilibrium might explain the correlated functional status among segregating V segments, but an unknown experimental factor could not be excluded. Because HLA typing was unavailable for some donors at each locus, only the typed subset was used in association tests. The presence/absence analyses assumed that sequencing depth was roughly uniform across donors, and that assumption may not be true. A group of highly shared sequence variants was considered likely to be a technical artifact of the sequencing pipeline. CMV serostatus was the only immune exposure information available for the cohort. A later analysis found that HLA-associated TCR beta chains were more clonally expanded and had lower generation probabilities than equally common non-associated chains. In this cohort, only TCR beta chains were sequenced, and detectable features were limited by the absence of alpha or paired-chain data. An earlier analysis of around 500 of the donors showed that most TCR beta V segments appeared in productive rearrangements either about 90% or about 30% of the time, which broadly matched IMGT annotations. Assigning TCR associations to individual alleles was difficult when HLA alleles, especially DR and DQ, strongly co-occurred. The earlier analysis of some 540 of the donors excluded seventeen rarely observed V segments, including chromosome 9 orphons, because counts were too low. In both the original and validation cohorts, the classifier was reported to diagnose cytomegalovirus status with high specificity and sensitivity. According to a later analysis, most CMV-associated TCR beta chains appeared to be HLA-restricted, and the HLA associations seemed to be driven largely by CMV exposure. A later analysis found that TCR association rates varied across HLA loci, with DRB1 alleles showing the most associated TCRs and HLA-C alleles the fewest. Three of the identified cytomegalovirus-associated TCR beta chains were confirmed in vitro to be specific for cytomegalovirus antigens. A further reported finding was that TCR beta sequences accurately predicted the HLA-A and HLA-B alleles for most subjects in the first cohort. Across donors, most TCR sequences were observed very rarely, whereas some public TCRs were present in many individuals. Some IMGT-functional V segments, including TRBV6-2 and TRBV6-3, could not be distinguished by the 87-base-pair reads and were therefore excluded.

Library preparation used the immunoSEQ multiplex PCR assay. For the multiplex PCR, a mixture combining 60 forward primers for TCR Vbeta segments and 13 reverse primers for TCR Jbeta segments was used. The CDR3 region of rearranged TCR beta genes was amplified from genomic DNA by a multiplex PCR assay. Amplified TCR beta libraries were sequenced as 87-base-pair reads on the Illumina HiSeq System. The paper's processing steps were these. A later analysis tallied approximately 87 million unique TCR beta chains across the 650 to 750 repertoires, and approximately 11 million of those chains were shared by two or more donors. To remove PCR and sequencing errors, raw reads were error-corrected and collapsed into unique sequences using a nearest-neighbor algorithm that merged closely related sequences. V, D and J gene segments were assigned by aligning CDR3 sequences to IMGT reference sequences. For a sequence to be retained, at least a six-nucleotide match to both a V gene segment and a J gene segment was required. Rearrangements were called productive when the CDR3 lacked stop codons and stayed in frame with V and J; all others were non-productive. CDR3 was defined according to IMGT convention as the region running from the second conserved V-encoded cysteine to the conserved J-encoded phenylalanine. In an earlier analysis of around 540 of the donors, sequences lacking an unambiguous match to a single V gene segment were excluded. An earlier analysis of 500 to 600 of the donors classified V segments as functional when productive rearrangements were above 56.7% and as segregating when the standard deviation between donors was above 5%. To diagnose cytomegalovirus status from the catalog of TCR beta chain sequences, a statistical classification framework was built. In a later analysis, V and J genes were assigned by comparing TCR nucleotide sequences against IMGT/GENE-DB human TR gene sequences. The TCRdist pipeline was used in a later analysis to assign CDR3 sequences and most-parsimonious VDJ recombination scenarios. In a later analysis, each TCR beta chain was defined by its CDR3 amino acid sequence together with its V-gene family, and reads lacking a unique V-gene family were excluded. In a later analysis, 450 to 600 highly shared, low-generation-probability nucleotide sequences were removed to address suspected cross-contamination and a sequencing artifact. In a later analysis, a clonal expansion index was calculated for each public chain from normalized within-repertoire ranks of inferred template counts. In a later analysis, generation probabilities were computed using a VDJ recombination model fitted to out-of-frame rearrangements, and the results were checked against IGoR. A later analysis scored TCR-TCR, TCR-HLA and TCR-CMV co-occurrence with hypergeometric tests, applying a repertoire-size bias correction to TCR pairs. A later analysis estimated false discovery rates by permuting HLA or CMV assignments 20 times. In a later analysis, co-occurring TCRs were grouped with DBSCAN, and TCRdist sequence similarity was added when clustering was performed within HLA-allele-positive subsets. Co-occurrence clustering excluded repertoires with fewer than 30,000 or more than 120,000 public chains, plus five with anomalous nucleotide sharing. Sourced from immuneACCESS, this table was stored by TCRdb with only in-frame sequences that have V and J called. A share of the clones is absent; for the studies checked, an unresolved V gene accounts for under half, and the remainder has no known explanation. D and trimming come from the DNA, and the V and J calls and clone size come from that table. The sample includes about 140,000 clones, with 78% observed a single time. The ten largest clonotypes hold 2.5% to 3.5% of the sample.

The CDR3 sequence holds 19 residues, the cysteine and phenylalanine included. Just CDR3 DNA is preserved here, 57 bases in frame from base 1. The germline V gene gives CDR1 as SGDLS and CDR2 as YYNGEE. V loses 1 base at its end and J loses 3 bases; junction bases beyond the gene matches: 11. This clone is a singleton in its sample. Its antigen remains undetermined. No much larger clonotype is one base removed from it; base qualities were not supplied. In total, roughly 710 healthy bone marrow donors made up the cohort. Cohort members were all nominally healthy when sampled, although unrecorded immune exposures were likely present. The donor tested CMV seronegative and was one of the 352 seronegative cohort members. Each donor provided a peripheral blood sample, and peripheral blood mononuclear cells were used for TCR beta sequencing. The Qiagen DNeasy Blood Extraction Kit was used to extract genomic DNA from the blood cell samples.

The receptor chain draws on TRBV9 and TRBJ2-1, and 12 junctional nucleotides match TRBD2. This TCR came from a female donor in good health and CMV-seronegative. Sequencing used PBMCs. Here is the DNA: TGTGCCAGCAGCGTAACGAGTCTAGCGGGAGGGATCGACTACAATGAGCAGTTCTTC. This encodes CASSVTSLAGGIDYNEQFF. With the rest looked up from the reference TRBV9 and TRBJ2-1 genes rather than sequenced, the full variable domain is DSGVTQTPKHLITATGQRVTLRCSPRSGDLSVYWYQQSLDQGLQFLIQYYNGEERAKGNILERFSAQQFPDLHSELNLSSLELGDSALYFCASSVTSLAGGIDYNEQFFGPGTRLTVL.